Below, 27 T cell receptor beta chains from the same sample are listed, as sequenced in a study of blood T cell repertoires in COVID-19. The repertoire was sequenced with immunoSEQ multiplex PCR; TCRdb's copy has only in-frame clones and lacks some. The sample consists of about 200,000 clones, roughly 86% of them appearing once. The material sequenced was peripheral blood. Receptors were obtained from a man younger than 30 with active or convalescent COVID-19.

CDR3 bases: TGTGCCAGCAGCTTGAATCCCGGCACTGAAGCTTTCTTT. Protein product: CASSLNPGTEAFF. The chain is built from TRBV5-4 and TRBJ1-1; D is uncertain. The CDR3 runs to 13 residues. CDR1 and CDR2 (germline): SGHNT, YYREEE (reference sequence). V was pared by 1 base and J by 4 bases, with 8 bases between.

The chain links TRBV6-5 to TRBJ1-5; tentatively, D is TRBD1 (5 bases). V was clipped by 6 bases and J by 5 bases, with 11 bases between them. Germline V gene lookup returns CDR1 MNHEY and CDR2 SVGAGI. This CDR3 has 13 amino acids. The CDR3 sequence: CASSRVSHQPQHF. In DNA form, the CDR3 reads TGTGCCAGCAGCAGGGTCTCACATCAGCCCCAGCATTTT.

The V call is TRBV6-5, the J call TRBJ1-2; 11 bases are shared with TRBD1. Germline V lookup: CDR1 MNHEY, CDR2 SVGAGI. CDR3 size: 15 residues. Germline trimming cut 6 bases from V and 7 bases from J; bases unmatched to any gene: 10. CDR3 sequence reads: CASRKIGQGAGGYTF. The CDR3 coding sequence is TGTGCCAGCAGGAAAATCGGACAGGGGGCTGGTGGCTACACCTTC.

This chain links TRBV7-6 with TRBJ2-1; D is undetermined. This CDR3 contains 13 residues. V was cut by 1 base and J by 10 bases, with 11 bases left in between. Germline V gene lookup returns CDR1 SGHVS and CDR2 FNYEAQ. CDR3 bases: TGTGCCAGCAGCTTAGAATCCTGGGCCGAGCAGTTCTTC. Residues: CASSLESWAEQFF. The entire variable domain, with the rest obtained from reference TRBV7-6 and TRBJ2-1, is as follows: GAGVSQSPRYKVTKRGQDVALRCDPISGHVSLYWYRQALGQGPEFLTYFNYEAQQDKSGLPNDRFSAERPEGSISTLTIQRTEQRDSAMYRCASSLESWAEQFFGPGTRLTVL.

The chain carries TRBV4-1 and TRBJ2-2; perhaps TRBD2 as D (6 bases). The germline V gene has CDR1 MGHRA and CDR2 YSYEKL. Trimming left V 0 bases short and J 8 bases short, with 16 bases between. The CDR3 sequence is 16 residues long. CDR3 bases: TGCGCCAGCAGCCAAGATGGCGCGGGGTCCAGGGGGGAGCTGTTTTTT. This encodes CASSQDGAGSRGELFF.

The V and J genes are TRBV15 and TRBJ2-7; 7 nucleotides agree with TRBD1. Germline CDR1 is LNHNV and CDR2 is YYDKDF (reference sequence). Losses at the gene ends were 1 base for V and 4 bases for J; bases not matched to a gene: 7. This CDR3 region has 15 residues. This CDR3 reads CATSRAAGGAYEQYF. The DNA for the CDR3 is TGTGCCACCAGCAGAGCGGCAGGGGGTGCGTACGAGCAGTACTTC.

Points on this clone: Other DNA sequences in the sample encode the same CDR3. V usage is TRBV6-2 or TRBV6-3 and J usage is TRBJ2-2; no definite D call. Trimming pared 4 bases from V and 3 bases from J, leaving 3 bases between. Germline CDR1 and CDR2: MNHEY and SVGEGT. The CDR3 is made up of 12 amino acids. The CDR3 region has the DNA TGTGCCAGCAGTTCCTACACCGGGGAGCTGTTTTTT. Translating it yields CASSSYTGELFF.

The chain combines TRBV5-6 with TRBJ1-1, with 10 bases identical to TRBD1. CDR3 length equals 15 residues. J gave up 4 bases and V 5 bases, and 8 bases lay outside the gene matches. Germline V gene sequence: CDR1 SGHDT, CDR2 YYEEEE. CDR3 coding DNA: TGTGCCAGCAGTTCCGGGACAGGGGTTGGCACTGAAGCTTTCTTT. Protein product: CASSSGTGVGTEAFF.

The rearrangement uses TRBV7-8 and TRBJ1-2; 9 nucleotides match TRBD1. Unmatched junction bases numbered 10, after V lost 5 bases and J lost 6 bases. The CDR3 covers 15 residues. CDR1 and CDR2 from the germline V gene are SGHVS and FQNEAQ. In DNA form, the CDR3 reads TGTGCCAGCAGCGCCACAGGGGGCAGTAGGAATGGCTACACCTTC. Its protein product is CASSATGGSRNGYTF.

The chain has TRBV18 and TRBJ1-2; 10 bases map to TRBD1. Looked up from germline, CDR1 is KGHSH and CDR2 is LQKENI. The length of the CDR3 is 18 residues. The V and J ends lost 6 bases and 6 bases, in that order; junction bases with no gene match: 19. The CDR3 coding sequence is TGTGCCAGCTCCCCCAATTTGGGACAGGGGAGTAATTTGGATGGCTACACCTTC. It translates to CASSPNLGQGSNLDGYTF.

V gene TRBV3-1 (or the pseudogene TRBV3-2) combines with J gene TRBJ2-7, with a possible D match to TRBD2 (6 bases). The CDR3 has 14 amino acids. V was trimmed by 1 base and J by 4 bases, leaving 11 bases between them. Germline V gene sequence: CDR1 LGHDT, CDR2 YNNKEL (reference sequence). DNA of the CDR3: TGTGCCAGCAGCCAAGGTAGCGGACCTTACGAGCAGTACTTC. The encoded protein is CASSQGSGPYEQYF.

The chain has TRBV5-4 and TRBJ2-1; 11 bases match TRBD2. The CDR3 loop spans 16 amino acids. Trimming removed 4 bases from V and 10 bases from J; junction bases left unmatched: 13. Germline lookup yields CDR1 SGHNT and CDR2 YYREEE (reference sequence). The CDR3 DNA follows: TGTGCCAGCAGCAGATCTAGCGGGAGGTCCGCGGGGGAGCAGTTCTTC. As protein: CASSRSSGRSAGEQFF.

This chain links TRBV4-1 with TRBJ2-7; 13 bases line up with TRBD2. CDR3 length: 15 residues. The germline CDR1 and CDR2 sequences are MGHRA and YSYEKL. V lost 3 bases and J lost 5; bases outside the gene matches: 4. This chain's CDR3 is CASSHPGLAGNEQYF. The CDR3, as DNA: TGCGCCAGCAGCCACCCGGGACTAGCGGGGAACGAGCAGTACTTC.

The V and J genes are TRBV10-1 and TRBJ2-2, with unresolved D. With 8 bases removed from V and 3 bases from J, the gap between germline ends came to 16 bases. The CDR3 extends over 15 amino acids. Germline CDR1 is WNHNN and CDR2 is SYGVQD (reference sequence). CDR3 sequence: CASRPYLGDTGELFF. The CDR3 DNA sequence: TGCGCCAGCCGACCGTACTTGGGCGACACCGGGGAGCTGTTTTTT.

J is TRBJ1-2 and V is TRBV6-5; D possibly corresponds to TRBD1 (6 bases). V was pared by 6 bases and J by 3 bases, with 17 bases between. There are 15 residues in the CDR3. Germline lookup yields CDR1 MNHEY and CDR2 SVGAGI. The CDR3 DNA reads as TGTGCCAGCAGGAGAACAGGGCTTGGTGACTATGGCTACACCTTC. This encodes CASRRTGLGDYGYTF.

V gene TRBV30 combines with J gene TRBJ2-5, with TRBD1 as a possible D gene (5 bases). Deletions cut 4 bases from V and 4 bases from J, with 7 bases between. CDR3 length equals 11 residues. Germline CDR1 is GTSNPN and CDR2 is SVGIG (reference sequence). Here the CDR3 reads CAWTGLETQYF. The CDR3 region has the DNA TGTGCCTGGACAGGGTTAGAGACCCAGTACTTC.

The J gene is TRBJ1-4, the V gene TRBV6-5; 10 nucleotides align to TRBD1. The CDR3 consists of 14 residues. J lost 6 bases, V lost 6 bases, and 4 bases had no gene match. The germline gives CDR1 MNHEY, CDR2 SVGAGI. The CDR3 DNA reads as TGTGCCAGCAGGGACAGGGGGAGGGATGAAAAACTGTTTTTT. Protein product: CASRDRGRDEKLFF.

The J gene is TRBJ2-2, the V gene TRBV3-1 (or the pseudogene TRBV3-2), with D possibly being TRBD1 (6 bases). V gave up 0 bases and J gave up 2 bases, with 10 bases separating them. Germline CDR1 reads LGHDT; CDR2 reads YNNKEL (reference sequence). The CDR3 totals 16 residues. The CDR3 loop reads CASSQEPDSNTGELFF. CDR3 DNA: TGTGCCAGCAGCCAAGAGCCGGACAGCAACACCGGGGAGCTGTTTTTT.

In DNA, the CDR3 is TGCGCCAGCAGCAGACTAGCGGGGATCCAAGAGACCCAGTACTTC. It is translated as CASSRLAGIQETQYF. This rearrangement joins TRBV4-1 to TRBJ2-5; 11 bases map to TRBD2. J gave up 1 base and V 5 bases, and 3 bases lay outside the gene matches. The CDR3 covers 15 residues. Looked up from germline, CDR1 is MGHRA and CDR2 is YSYEKL.

This rearrangement joins TRBV24-1 to TRBJ2-3, with unresolved D. Trimming took off 0 bases at V and 6 bases at J, with 12 bases between the two ends. The germline gives CDR1 KGHDR, CDR2 SFDVKD. The CDR3 runs to 15 residues. CDR3 sequence reads: CATSDLASSRDTQYF. The CDR3 coding sequence is TGTGCCACCAGTGATTTGGCTTCGAGCAGGGATACGCAGTATTTT.

This clone appeared a few times. The chain recombines TRBV9 with TRBJ1-2; D remains unclear. The CDR3 runs 15 residues. Germline V gene sequence: CDR1 SGDLS, CDR2 YYNGEE. Trimming left V 3 bases short and J 0 bases short, with 12 bases between. The CDR3 region has the DNA TGTGCCAGCAGCGCACAACAGAGTCCTAACTATGGCTACACCTTC. Translation: CASSAQQSPNYGYTF. Using reference TRBV9 and TRBJ1-2 for the parts outside the CDR3, the full variable domain is DSGVTQTPKHLITATGQRVTLRCSPRSGDLSVYWYQQSLDQGLQFLIQYYNGEERAKGNILERFSAQQFPDLHSELNLSSLELGDSALYFCASSAQQSPNYGYTFGSGTRLTVV.

The V call is TRBV5-1, the J call TRBJ1-3, with D maybe TRBD1 (5 bases). This CDR3 has 14 amino acids. The V gene lost 0 bases and the J gene lost 5 bases, with 9 bases spanning the gap. Looked up from germline, CDR1 is SGHRS and CDR2 is YFSETQ. CDR3 bases: TGCGCCAGCAGCTTGGCAGGGCAACGAAACACCATATATTTT. Translating gives CASSLAGQRNTIYF.

The V gene is TRBV19, the J gene TRBJ1-2; D perhaps matches TRBD1 (5 bases). The germline gives CDR1 LNHDA, CDR2 SQIVND (reference sequence). The CDR3 consists of 13 residues. V was pared by 6 bases and J by 8 bases, with 16 bases between. The CDR3 nucleotides read TGTGCCAGTAGCCTCAGGGACGGGGGAGGCTACACCTTC. The encoded protein is CASSLRDGGGYTF.

The chain has TRBV4-1 and TRBJ2-5; 14 nucleotides match TRBD2. V trimming: 1 base; J trimming: 4 bases; junction bases outside the gene matches: 2. The CDR3 is made up of 16 amino acids. Per germline, CDR1 MGHRA and CDR2 YSYEKL. Written as DNA, the CDR3 is TGCGCCAGCAGCCAAGGGGGACTAGCGGGGGTAGAGACCCAGTACTTC. This translates into CASSQGGLAGVETQYF.

This clone showed up just once. The chain combines TRBV4-2 with TRBJ1-3, with unresolved D. This CDR3 comprises 14 residues. Trimming removed 1 base from V and 2 bases from J, with 6 bases in between. Looked up from germline, CDR1 is LGHNA and CDR2 is YNFKEQ. This chain's CDR3 is CASSQVIAGNTIYF. CDR3 DNA: TGTGCCAGCAGCCAAGTAATTGCTGGAAACACCATATATTTT.

The rearrangement uses TRBV5-1 and TRBJ1-2; 12 bases line up with TRBD1. The CDR3 loop spans 15 amino acids. Germline V gene data show CDR1 as SGHRS and CDR2 as YFSETQ. V shed 4 bases, J shed 4 bases, and the junction held 5 bases outside the gene matches. DNA for the CDR3: TGCGCCAGCAGCCCAGGGACAGGGGGCTTCTATGGCTACACCTTC. Amino acids: CASSPGTGGFYGYTF.

The chain uses TRBV13 and TRBJ1-1; D perhaps matches TRBD1 (6 bases). Deletions cut 4 bases from V and 2 bases from J, with 14 bases between. From germline, CDR1 is PRHDT and CDR2 FYEKMQ (reference sequence). This CDR3 spans 15 amino acids. The CDR3 nucleotides read TGTGCCAGCAGCTCCCTCAGGACAGCCAACACTGAAGCTTTCTTT. Translating it yields CASSSLRTANTEAFF.